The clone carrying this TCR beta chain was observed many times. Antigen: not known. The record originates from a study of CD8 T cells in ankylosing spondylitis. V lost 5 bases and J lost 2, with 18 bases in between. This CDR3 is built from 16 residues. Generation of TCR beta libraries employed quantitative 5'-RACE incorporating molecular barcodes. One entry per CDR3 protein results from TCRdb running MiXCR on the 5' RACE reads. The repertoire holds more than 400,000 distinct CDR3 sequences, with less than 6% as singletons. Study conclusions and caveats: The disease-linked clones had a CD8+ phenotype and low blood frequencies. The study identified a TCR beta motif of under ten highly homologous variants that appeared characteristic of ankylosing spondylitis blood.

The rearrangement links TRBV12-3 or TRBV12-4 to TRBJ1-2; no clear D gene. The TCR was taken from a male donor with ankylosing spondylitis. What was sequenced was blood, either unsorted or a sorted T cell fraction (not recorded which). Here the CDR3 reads CASSPRGQVINYGYTF. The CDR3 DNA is TGTGCCAGCAGTCCGAGAGGCCAGGTGATCAACTATGGCTACACCTTC.